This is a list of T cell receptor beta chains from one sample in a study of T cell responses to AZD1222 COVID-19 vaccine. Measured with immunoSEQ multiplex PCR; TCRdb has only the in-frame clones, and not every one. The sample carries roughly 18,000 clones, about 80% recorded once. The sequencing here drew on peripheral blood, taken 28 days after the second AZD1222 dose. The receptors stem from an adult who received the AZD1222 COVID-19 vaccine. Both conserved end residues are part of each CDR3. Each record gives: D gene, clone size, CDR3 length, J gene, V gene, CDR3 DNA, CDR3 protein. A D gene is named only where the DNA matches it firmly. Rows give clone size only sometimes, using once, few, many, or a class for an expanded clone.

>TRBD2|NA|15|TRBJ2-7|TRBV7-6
TGTGCCAGCAGCCCGACTAGCGGGGGGCTTTACGAGCAGTACTTC
CASSPTSGGLYEQYF
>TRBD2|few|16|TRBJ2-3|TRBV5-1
TGCGCCACTAAGGGACTAGCGGGGGGGCCTACAGATACGCAGTATTTT
CATKGLAGGPTDTQYF
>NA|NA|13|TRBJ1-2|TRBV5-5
TGTGCCAGCAGCTTGGAGACAGGCGCTGGCTACACCTTC
CASSLETGAGYTF
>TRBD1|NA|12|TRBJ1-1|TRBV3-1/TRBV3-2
TGTGCCAGCAGCCCGACAGGGGGGACGGCTTTCTTT
CASSPTGGTAFF
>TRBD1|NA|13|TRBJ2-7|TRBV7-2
TGTGCCAGCAGCCAAGACAGGGGATACGAGCAGTACTTC
CASSQDRGYEQYF
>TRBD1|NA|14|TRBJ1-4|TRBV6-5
TGTGCCAGCAGTTTCCAGGGGGGAGGCGAAAAACTGTTTTTT
CASSFQGGGEKLFF
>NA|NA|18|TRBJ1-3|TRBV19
TGTGCCAGTAGTACCCAAGGGGGGACAACGGGCTTTGGAAACACCATATATTTT
CASSTQGGTTGFGNTIYF
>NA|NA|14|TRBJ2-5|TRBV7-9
TGTGCCAGCAGCCCCCGTTTGGCTCAAGAGACCCAGTACTTC
CASSPRLAQETQYF
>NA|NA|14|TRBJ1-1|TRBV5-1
TGCGCCAGCCAACAAAGGGACATGAACACTGAAGCTTTCTTT
CASQQRDMNTEAFF
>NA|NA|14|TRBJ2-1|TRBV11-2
TGTGCCAGCAGCTCGAATGGGGTAGTCAATGAGCAGTTCTTC
CASSSNGVVNEQFF